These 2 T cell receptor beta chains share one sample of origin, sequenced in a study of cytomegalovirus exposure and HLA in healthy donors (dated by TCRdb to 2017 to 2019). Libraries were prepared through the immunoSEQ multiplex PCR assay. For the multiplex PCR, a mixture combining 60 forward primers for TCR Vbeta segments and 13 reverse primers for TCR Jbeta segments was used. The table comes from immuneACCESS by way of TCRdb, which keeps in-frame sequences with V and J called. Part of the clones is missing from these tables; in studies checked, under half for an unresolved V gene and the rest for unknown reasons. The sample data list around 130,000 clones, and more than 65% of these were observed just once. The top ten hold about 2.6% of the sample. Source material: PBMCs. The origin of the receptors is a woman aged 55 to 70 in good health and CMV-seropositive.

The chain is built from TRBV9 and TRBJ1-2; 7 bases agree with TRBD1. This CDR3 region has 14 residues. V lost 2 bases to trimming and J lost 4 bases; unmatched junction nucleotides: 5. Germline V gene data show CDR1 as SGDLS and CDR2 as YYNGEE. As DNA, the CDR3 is TGTGCCAGCAGCGTCGTCGACAGGGCCTATGGCTACACCTTC. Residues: CASSVVDRAYGYTF.

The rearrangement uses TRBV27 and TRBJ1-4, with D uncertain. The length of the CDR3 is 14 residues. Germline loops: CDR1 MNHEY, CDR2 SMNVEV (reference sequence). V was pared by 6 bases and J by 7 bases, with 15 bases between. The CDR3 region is CASSLLGGGEKLFF. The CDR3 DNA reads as TGTGCCAGCAGCCTCCTTGGAGGAGGTGAAAAACTGTTTTTT.